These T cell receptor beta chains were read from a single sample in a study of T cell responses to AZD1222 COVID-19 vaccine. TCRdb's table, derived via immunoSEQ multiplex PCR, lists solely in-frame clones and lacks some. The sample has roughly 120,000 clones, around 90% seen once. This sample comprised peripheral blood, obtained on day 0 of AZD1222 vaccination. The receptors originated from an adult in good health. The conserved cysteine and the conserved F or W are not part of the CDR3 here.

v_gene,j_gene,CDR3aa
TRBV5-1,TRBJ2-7,ASSFSNIGQSYEQY
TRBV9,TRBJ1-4,ASSPELGFEKLF
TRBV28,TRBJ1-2,ASSPHLGANYGYT
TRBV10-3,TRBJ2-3,AISGLLTDTQY
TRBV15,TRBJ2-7,ATSREDYELYEQY
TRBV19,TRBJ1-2,ASGKATGREGYT
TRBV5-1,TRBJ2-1,ASSSSLAGAPPGEQF
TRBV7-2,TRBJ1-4,ASSLTSRSNEKLF
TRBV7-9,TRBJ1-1,ASSSQTVNTEAF
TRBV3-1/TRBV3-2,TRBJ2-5,ASSQDQTQY
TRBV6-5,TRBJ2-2,ASSPLRGTGELF
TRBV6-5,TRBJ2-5,ASSYSLVGQETQY
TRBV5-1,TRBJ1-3,ASSLAATTGGNTIY
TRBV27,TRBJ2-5,ASSFSTGYGTQY
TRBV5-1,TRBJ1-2,ASSYDRDVAYGYT
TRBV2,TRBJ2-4,ASSEVSGIPNIQY
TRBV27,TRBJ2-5,ASVSGKKETQY
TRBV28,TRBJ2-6,ASSLSSGANVLT
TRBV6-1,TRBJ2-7,ASSEYPSEQY